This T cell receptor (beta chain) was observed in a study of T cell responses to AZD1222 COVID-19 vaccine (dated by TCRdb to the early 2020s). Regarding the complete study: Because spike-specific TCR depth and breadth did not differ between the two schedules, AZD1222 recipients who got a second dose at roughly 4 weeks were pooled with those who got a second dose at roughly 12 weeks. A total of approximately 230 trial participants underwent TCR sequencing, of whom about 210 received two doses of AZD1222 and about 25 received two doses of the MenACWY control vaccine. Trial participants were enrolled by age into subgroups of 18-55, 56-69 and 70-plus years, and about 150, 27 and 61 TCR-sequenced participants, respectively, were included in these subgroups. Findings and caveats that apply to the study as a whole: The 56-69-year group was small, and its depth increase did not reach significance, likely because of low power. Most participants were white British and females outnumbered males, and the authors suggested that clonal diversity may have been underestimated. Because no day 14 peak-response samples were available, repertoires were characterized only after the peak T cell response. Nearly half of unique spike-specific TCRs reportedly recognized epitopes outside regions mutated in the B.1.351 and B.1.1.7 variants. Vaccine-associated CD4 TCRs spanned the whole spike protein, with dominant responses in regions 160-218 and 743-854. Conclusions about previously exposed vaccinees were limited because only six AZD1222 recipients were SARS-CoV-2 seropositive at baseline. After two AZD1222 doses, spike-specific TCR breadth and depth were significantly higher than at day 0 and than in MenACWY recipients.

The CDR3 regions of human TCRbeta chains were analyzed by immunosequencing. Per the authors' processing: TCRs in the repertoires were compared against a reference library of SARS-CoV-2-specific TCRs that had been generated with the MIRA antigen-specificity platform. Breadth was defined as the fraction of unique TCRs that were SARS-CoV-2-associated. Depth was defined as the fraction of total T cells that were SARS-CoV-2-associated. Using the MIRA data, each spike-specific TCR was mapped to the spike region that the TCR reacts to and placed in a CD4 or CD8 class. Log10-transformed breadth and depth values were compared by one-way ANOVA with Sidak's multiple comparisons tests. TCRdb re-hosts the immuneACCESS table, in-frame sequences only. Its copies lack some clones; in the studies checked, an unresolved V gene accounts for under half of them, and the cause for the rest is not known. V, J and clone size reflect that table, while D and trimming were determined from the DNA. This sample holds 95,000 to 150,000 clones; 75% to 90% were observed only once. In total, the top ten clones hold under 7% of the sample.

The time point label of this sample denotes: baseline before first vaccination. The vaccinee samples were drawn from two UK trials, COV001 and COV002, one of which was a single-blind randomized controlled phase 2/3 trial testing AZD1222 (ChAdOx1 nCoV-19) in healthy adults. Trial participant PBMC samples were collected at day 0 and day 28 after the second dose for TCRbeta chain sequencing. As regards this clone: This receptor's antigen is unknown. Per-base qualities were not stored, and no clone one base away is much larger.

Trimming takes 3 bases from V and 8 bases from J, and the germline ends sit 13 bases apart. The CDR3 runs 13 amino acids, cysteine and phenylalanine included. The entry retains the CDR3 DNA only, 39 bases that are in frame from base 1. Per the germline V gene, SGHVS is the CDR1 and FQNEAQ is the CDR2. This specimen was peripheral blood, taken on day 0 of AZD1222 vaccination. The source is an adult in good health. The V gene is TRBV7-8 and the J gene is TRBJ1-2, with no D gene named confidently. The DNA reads TGTGCCAGCAGCTTCGGACCGATGGGGGGCTACACCTTC. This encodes CASSFGPMGGYTF.